This T cell receptor beta chain was identified in a study of cytomegalovirus exposure and HLA in healthy donors. Study results and limitations: TCR beta V- and J-gene trimming, according to a later analysis, was linked to a missense DCLRE1C variant.

Worth noting for this clone: Its specificity is unknown.

The PCR was carried out with 60 Vbeta primers and 13 Jbeta primers. Clones were sequenced by immunoSEQ multiplex PCR, and TCRdb holds only the in-frame ones, with some missing. The sample contains about 130,000 clones, 55% to 75% of which appear only once. The sequencing sample was made of PBMCs. The clonotype comes from a man aged 25-40 years in good health and CMV-seropositive.

CDR3 in amino acids: CASPATGTGFYEQYF. The CDR3 nucleotides are TGTGCCAGCCCTGCCACCGGGACAGGCTTTTACGAGCAGTACTTC. The chain uses TRBV9 and TRBJ2-7; 8 bases align to TRBD1. Germline assignment: CDR1 SGDLS and CDR2 YYNGEE. The CDR3 runs 15 residues. V lost 7 bases to trimming and J lost 4 bases; unmatched junction nucleotides: 13.